What follows are 20 T cell receptor beta chains derived from one specimen sequenced in a study of T-cell reconstitution after alpha-beta-depleted transplantation in children. As it was prepared, the TCRbeta library received unique molecular identifiers. TCRdb fed the PCR reads into MiXCR, producing one record per CDR3 protein. The sample lists around 370,000 distinct CDR3 sequences; about 9.3% were seen once. Sequencing used PBMCs from the stem cell graft donor, obtained from the stem cell graft. These receptor sequences come from a human donor who donated a stem cell graft to a child with acute lymphoblastic leukemia.

Ten or more counts support this clonotype. The chain uses TRBV6-1 and TRBJ2-6; perhaps TRBD1 as D (5 bases). This CDR3 has 16 residues. V lost 6 bases, J lost 0 bases, and 12 bases lay in between. Germline V gene data show CDR1 as MNHNS and CDR2 as SASEGT. The CDR3 reads CASRPYRNSGANVLTF. As DNA, the CDR3 is TGTGCCAGCAGACCCTACAGGAACTCTGGGGCCAACGTCCTGACTTTC.

The rearrangement uses TRBV28 and TRBJ2-1; perhaps TRBD1 as D (5 bases). The V end lost 4 bases, the J end lost 0 bases, and 13 bases lay between the germline ends. The CDR3 is 16 amino acids. Germline lookup yields CDR1 MDHEN and CDR2 SYDVKM. DNA of the CDR3: TGTGCCAGCAGTTCCGACAGACTCGGCTCCTACAATGAGCAGTTCTTC. Translating it yields CASSSDRLGSYNEQFF.

The V and J genes are TRBV27 and TRBJ1-5; D is ambiguous. The V end was cut by 3 bases, the J end by 0 bases, with 9 bases between. This CDR3 has 15 residues. From germline, CDR1 is MNHEY and CDR2 SMNVEV (reference sequence). The CDR3 reads CASSLAATSNQPQHF. The CDR3 DNA is TGTGCCAGCAGTTTGGCCGCTACTAGCAATCAGCCCCAGCATTTT.

This clonotype was found a few times. The gene calls are TRBV29-1 and TRBJ1-1, with D possibly being TRBD1 (5 bases). The CDR3 is made up of 14 amino acids. Trimming took off 6 bases at V and 4 bases at J, with 18 bases between the two ends. Germline CDR1 reads SQVTM; CDR2 reads ANQGSEA. The CDR3 coding sequence is TGCAGCGTCAGTTCGGGACCAGGGAGCACTGAAGCTTTCTTT. The encoded protein is CSVSSGPGSTEAFF.

This clonotype was seen ten or more times. The chain joins TRBV7-9 to TRBJ2-3, with 7 bases that match TRBD2. Germline lookup yields CDR1 SEHNR and CDR2 FQNEAQ (reference sequence). The CDR3 runs 15 residues. V gave up 5 bases and J gave up 2 bases; unmatched junction bases: 7. As DNA, the CDR3 is TGTGCCAGCAGCCATGGGGGGGACGACACAGATACGCAGTATTTT. Its translation: CASSHGGDDTDTQYF.

This rearrangement joins TRBV11-1 to TRBJ2-7; 14 positions match TRBD2. This CDR3 is 19 amino acids long. J lost 5 bases, V lost 4 bases, and 16 bases had no gene match. From germline, CDR1 is SGHAT and CDR2 FQDESV (reference sequence). CDR3 loop: CASSSPGLAGVKDRNEQYF. In DNA, the CDR3 is TGTGCCAGCAGCTCCCCGGGACTAGCGGGAGTAAAAGACCGGAACGAGCAGTACTTC.

This clonotype was counted between two and nine times. The rearrangement uses TRBV10-3 and TRBJ2-3; TRBD2 matches at 11 bases. Losses at the gene ends were 10 bases for V and 8 bases for J; bases not matched to a gene: 8. The CDR3 loop spans 13 amino acids. Germline loops: CDR1 ENHRY, CDR2 SYGVKD. CDR3 nucleotides: TGTGCCACCCTAATAGCGGGAGGGGCTACGCAGTATTTT. It is translated as CATLIAGGATQYF.

The chain recombines TRBV11-1 with TRBJ2-6; 8 bases are shared with TRBD2. The CDR3 has 18 residues. Trimming cost V 4 bases and J 5 bases; bases outside gene matches: 13. The germline V gene encodes CDR1 SGHAT and CDR2 FQDESV (reference sequence). For the CDR3, the DNA is TGTGCCAGCAGCTCGACCCCGGGAGGGCAAAAGAGGGCCAACGTCCTGACTTTC. The encoded protein is CASSSTPGGQKRANVLTF.

This clonotype showed up just a few times. This chain uses TRBV29-1 with TRBJ2-3; 7 nucleotides match TRBD1. The CDR3 covers 12 residues. The V and J ends lost 7 bases and 6 bases, in that order; junction bases with no gene match: 7. Germline CDR1 reads SQVTM; CDR2 reads ANQGSEA. CDR3 DNA sequence: TGCAGCGAGAGACAGGGCGTGGATACGCAGTATTTT. Translation: CSERQGVDTQYF.

The chain employs TRBV19 and TRBJ1-5; possible D gene TRBD1, 5 bases. Germline CDR1 and CDR2: LNHDA and SQIVND (reference sequence). The ends were cut back, 7 bases at V and 0 bases at J, with 13 bases in the middle. The length of the CDR3 is 15 residues. In nucleotides, the CDR3 is TGTGCCAGTATATTGACAGCTCATAGCAATCAGCCCCAGCATTTT. This gives the protein CASILTAHSNQPQHF.

The gene calls are TRBV29-1 and TRBJ2-7, with 7 nucleotides matching TRBD1. Germline V gives CDR1 SQVTM, CDR2 ANQGSEA. The trim removed 4 bases at V and 3 bases at J, leaving 9 bases unmatched. The length of the CDR3 is 14 residues. DNA for the CDR3: TGCAGCGTTGGAGGTTTCAGGGGGAACTACGAGCAGTACTTC. The encoded protein is CSVGGFRGNYEQYF.

This chain joins TRBV7-2 and TRBJ2-7, with D possibly matching TRBD2 (6 bases). Between the trimmed V and J ends, which lost 4 bases and 1 base, there was a span of 17 bases. The CDR3 has 16 residues. Germline V lookup: CDR1 SGHTA, CDR2 FQGNSA. The CDR3 here is CASSSRLVGVSYEQYF. In nucleotides, the CDR3 is TGTGCCAGCAGCTCCCGACTAGTCGGTGTATCCTACGAGCAGTACTTC.

The chain uses TRBV10-3 and TRBJ2-7; 7 positions match TRBD1. V shed 4 bases, J shed 1 base, and the junction held 13 bases outside the gene matches. CDR1 is ENHRY and CDR2 is SYGVKD in the germline V gene. The CDR3 totals 17 residues. The chain's CDR3 is CAISGSEQGYWSYEQYF. The CDR3 DNA reads as TGTGCCATCAGTGGATCGGAACAGGGGTATTGGTCCTACGAGCAGTACTTC.

This clonotype was counted only a few times. V is TRBV11-2 and J is TRBJ2-6, with 8 bases matching TRBD1. The CDR3 length is 19 residues. The V gene's germline CDR1 is SGHAT and CDR2 FQNNGV. After removal of 5 bases from V and 0 bases from J, the junction contained 12 bases not matched to a gene. The CDR3 sequence is CASSPTWTGSSSGANVLTF. For the CDR3, the DNA is TGTGCCAGCAGCCCTACTTGGACAGGGTCCTCCTCTGGGGCCAACGTCCTGACTTTC.

Many counts were recorded for this clonotype. The chain links TRBV4-2 to TRBJ2-5; perhaps TRBD2 as D (7 bases). Germline CDR1 reads LGHNA; CDR2 reads YNFKEQ. The CDR3 covers 15 residues. Trimming took 1 base from V and 5 from J, leaving 14 bases between them. The chain's CDR3 is CASSQVQGGRETQYF. For the CDR3, the DNA is TGTGCCAGCAGCCAAGTACAGGGAGGGAGGGAGACCCAGTACTTC.

This chain links TRBV11-2 with TRBJ2-2, with D tentatively TRBD1 (5 bases). Trimming pared 0 bases from V and 4 bases from J, leaving 15 bases between. The CDR3 loop spans 17 amino acids. In germline, CDR1 is SGHAT, CDR2 FQNNGV. The CDR3 loop is CASSLERVGASTGELFF. The CDR3 nucleotides are TGTGCCAGCAGCTTAGAAAGGGTTGGGGCGAGCACCGGGGAGCTGTTTTTT. Full variable domain (outside the CDR3, taken from reference TRBV11-2 and TRBJ2-2): EAGVAQSPRYKIIEKRQSVAFWCNPISGHATLYWYQQILGQGPKLLIQFQNNGVVDDSQLPKDRFSAERLKGVDSTLKIQPAKLEDSAVYLCASSLERVGASTGELFFGEGSRLTVL.

The table lists this clonotype with many counts. The CDR3: CASSLSGLAAPRGPYEQYF. CDR3 DNA: TGTGCCAGCAGCTTATCTGGGCTAGCGGCCCCAAGAGGCCCCTACGAGCAGTACTTC. V usage is TRBV11-1 and J usage is TRBJ2-7; 7 bases match TRBD2. Germline V gene data show CDR1 as SGHAT and CDR2 as FQDESV (reference sequence). With 2 bases clipped from V and 2 bases from J, the junction kept 18 bases outside the gene matches. CDR3 length: 19 amino acids.

The chain recombines TRBV6-1 with TRBJ2-5; 14 nucleotides align to TRBD2. Germline V gives CDR1 MNHNS, CDR2 SASEGT. This CDR3 has 15 residues. After removal of 11 bases from V and 5 bases from J, the junction contained 10 bases not matched to a gene. The CDR3 region is CAVKGLAGVAETQYF. The DNA for the CDR3 is TGTGCCGTCAAGGGACTAGCGGGAGTCGCGGAGACCCAGTACTTC.

This clonotype was seen only a few times. The gene calls are TRBV18 and TRBJ1-1; maybe TRBD1 (5 bases). The ends were cut back, 5 bases at V and 3 bases at J, with 10 bases in the middle. Germline V gives CDR1 KGHSH, CDR2 LQKENI. This CDR3 contains 13 residues. CDR3 DNA: TGTGCCAGCTCATCGCAGGGAGACACTGAAGCTTTCTTT. Protein: CASSSQGDTEAFF.

This clonotype was seen ten or more times. The chain joins TRBV20-1 to TRBJ2-5; D gene ambiguous. V shed 6 bases and J shed 6 bases, with 17 bases lying between them. CDR1 and CDR2 (germline): DFQATT, SNEGSKA (reference sequence). This CDR3 is 13 amino acids long. The CDR3 coding sequence is TGCAGTGCCACCCCGGATATGGCTAAGACCCAGTACTTC. It yields the protein CSATPDMAKTQYF.